Sequencing of this TCR beta chain was carried out in a study of blood T cell repertoires in COVID-19. Across the whole study: The study drew acute and convalescent COVID-19 samples from the United States, Italy and Spain.

Produced via immunoSEQ multiplex PCR; TCRdb's table is partial and in-frame only. The sample consists of about 94,000 clones, about four fifths of them appearing once. The CDR3 is 13 residues long. CDR1 is LNHDA, CDR2 SQIVND, per germline (reference sequence). With V trimmed by 6 bases and J by 3 bases, 1 base remained unmatched. The sequence derives from a man in his 70s with COVID-19, enrolled during active disease. The sample taken for sequencing was peripheral blood. The chain joins TRBV19 to TRBJ2-3; 9 nucleotides match TRBD2. The CDR3 loop is CASRREGTDTQYF. The CDR3 DNA reads as TGTGCCAGTAGGCGGGAGGGGACAGATACGCAGTATTTT.